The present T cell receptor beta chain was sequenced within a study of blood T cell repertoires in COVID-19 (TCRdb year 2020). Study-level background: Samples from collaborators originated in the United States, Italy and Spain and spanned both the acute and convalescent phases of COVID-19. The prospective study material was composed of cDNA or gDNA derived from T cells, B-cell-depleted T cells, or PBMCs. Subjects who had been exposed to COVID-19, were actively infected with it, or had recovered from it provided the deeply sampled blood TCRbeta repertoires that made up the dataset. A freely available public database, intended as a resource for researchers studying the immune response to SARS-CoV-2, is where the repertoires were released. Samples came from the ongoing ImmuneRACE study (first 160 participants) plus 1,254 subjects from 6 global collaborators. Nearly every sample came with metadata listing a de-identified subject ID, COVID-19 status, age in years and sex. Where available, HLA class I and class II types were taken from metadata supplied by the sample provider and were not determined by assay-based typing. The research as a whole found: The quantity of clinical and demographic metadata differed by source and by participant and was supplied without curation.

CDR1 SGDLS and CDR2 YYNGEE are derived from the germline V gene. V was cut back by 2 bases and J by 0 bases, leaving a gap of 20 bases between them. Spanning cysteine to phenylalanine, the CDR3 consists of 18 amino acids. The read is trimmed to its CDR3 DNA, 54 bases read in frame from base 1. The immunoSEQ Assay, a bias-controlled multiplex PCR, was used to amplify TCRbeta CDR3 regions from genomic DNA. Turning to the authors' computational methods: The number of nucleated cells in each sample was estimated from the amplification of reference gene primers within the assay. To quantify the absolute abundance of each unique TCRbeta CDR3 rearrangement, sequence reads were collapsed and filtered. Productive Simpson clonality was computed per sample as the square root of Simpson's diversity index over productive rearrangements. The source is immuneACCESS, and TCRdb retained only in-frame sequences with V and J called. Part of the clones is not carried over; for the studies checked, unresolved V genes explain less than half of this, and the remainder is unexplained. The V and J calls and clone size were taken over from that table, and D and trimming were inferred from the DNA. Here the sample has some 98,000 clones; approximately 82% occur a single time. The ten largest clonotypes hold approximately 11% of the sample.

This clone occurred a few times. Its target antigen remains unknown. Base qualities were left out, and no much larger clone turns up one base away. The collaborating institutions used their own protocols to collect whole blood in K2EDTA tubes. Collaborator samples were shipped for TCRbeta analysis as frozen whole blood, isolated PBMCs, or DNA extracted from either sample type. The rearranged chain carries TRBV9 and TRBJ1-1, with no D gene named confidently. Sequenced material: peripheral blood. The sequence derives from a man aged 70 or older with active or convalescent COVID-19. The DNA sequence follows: TGTGCCAGCAGCGTCGCCTCGAGTCCGAGCCTGATGAACACTGAAGCTTTCTTT. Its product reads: CASSVASSPSLMNTEAFF.